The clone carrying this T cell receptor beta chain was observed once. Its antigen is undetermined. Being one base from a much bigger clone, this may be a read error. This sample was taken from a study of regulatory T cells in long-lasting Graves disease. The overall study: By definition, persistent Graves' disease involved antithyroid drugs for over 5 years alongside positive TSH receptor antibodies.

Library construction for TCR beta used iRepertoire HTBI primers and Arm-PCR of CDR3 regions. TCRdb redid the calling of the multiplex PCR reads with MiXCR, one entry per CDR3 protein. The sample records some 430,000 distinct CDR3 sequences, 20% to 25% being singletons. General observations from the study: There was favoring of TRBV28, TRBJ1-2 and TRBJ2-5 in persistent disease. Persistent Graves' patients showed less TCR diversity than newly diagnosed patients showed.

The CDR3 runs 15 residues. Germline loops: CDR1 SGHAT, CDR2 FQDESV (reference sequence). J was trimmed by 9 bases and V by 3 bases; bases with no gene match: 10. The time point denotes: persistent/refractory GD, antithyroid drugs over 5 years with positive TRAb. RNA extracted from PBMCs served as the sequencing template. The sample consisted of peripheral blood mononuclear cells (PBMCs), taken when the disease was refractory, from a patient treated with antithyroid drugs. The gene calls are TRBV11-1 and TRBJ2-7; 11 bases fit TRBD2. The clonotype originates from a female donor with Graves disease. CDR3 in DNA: TGTGCCAGCAGCTTTACTAGCGGGAGTAGGAACGGGCAGTACTTC. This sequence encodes CASSFTSGSRNGQYF.